This entry describes one TCR beta chain. This sample includes further DNA sequences coding for the same CDR3. The repertoire was sequenced with immunoSEQ multiplex PCR; TCRdb's copy has only in-frame clones and lacks some. The sample includes about 63,000 clones, more than 70% of them seen just once. The entry originates in a study of PD-1 blockade in mismatch repair-deficient tumors. Study-level background: Enrolled about 2013-2017, patients had progressing, pretreated mismatch repair-deficient cancers of approximately 13 types.

Germline lookup yields CDR1 MDHEN and CDR2 SYDVKM. The CDR3 is made up of 12 amino acids. Trimming cost V 2 bases and J 7 bases, with 6 bases left between them. This chain connects TRBV28 to TRBJ1-5; TRBD1 might be the D (6 bases). The sequences come from peripheral blood, collected 52 weeks after starting pembrolizumab. The receptor was derived from an adult with mismatch repair-deficient cancer. The CDR3 sequence: CASSLQGQPQHF. The CDR3 DNA reads TGTGCCAGCAGTTTACAGGGGCAGCCCCAGCATTTT.